Given below is one T cell receptor (beta chain) in context. The clone's antigen remains unknown. The read ends 3 residues shy of where the CDR3 ends; the end is completed using the germline J gene. The sample originates from a study of T cells in women clearing cervical HPV infection (dated by TCRdb to 2016 to 2019). For the study in its entirety: The cases were 25 women with histologically confirmed HPV16-related CIN3 or worse, and 2 of these cases were invasive cancers. Case blood was taken at the visit when the lesion was first identified, whereas control blood was taken when infection was no longer detected. As quality controls, five blinded duplicates were added to each group, bringing the total to roughly 60 samples made up of some 50 participants and some ten replicates. Among cases, blood sampling occurred a median of roughly 160 days after lesion detection, with an interquartile range of 90 to 200 days. Median age was roughly 32 years in cases versus 38 in controls, and baseline characteristics did not differ significantly. This exploratory proof-of-principle case-control study, nested within the Guanacaste HPV Natural History Study in Costa Rica, compared TCR repertoires among women with different cervical HPV16 outcomes. Since only a few of the women had HLA typing available, the possibility that HLA type was acting as a confounder could not be ruled out. The 20 to 30 controls were women who cleared a single incident HPV16 infection within 12 months without developing precancer or cancer. In the parent cohort, 10,049 women aged 18 or older were enrolled in Guanacaste, Costa Rica, during 1993 to 1994 and then followed for approximately 7 years. Cases were matched to controls by age within five years and by the year the sample was collected.

Reading from cysteine to phenylalanine, the CDR3 counts 15 amino acids. Only the CDR3 bases that were read are kept: 36 of them, in frame from base 1. Trimming removed 7 bases from V and 4 bases from J; the gene matches leave 9 bases unexplained. Via the germline V gene, CDR1 is SNHLY and CDR2 FYNNEI. Using the immunoSEQ assay, multiplex PCR amplified TCR beta CDR3 regions from an average of roughly 1,100 ng of genomic DNA per sample. To correct primer bias, the assay used a complete synthetic TCR repertoire to set an amplification baseline. The amplicons were sequenced using the Illumina platform. The authors' analysis ran thus. Sequences were error-corrected by clustering with frequency ratios and a modified nearest-neighbor algorithm, then analyzed in the immunoSEQ Analyzer with IMGT gene definitions. At each rarefaction depth, TCR richness and evenness were averaged across 20 rarefaction repeats, and samples with fewer sequences than that depth were excluded. V, D and J gene relative abundances were compared between groups with Wilcoxon rank sum tests, applying FDR correction. Blinded duplicates gave an intraclass correlation of about 96% for TCR richness and an average of about 76% across around 66 gene segments. TCRdb retrieved this table from immuneACCESS and kept in-frame rearrangements only. Not all clones are present; in checked studies, unresolved V genes account for under half, and no reason is known for the remainder. That table supplies the V and J calls and clone size; D and trimming were determined from the DNA. The sample table on file contains about 20,000 clones. The top ten clones comprise 5% of the sample.

Every participant had a single incident cervical HPV16 infection, and women with prevalent HPV16 infections were excluded. Cervical HPV DNA was detected with MY09/MY11 PCR, and genotyping was done by dot-blot hybridization. Around 15 mL of heparinized blood were centrifuged, and the buffy coat was split into aliquots, frozen at -30 degrees C, and then kept at -80 degrees C. QIAGEN kits were used to extract genomic DNA from the buffy coat specimens. Paper-wide results and their limitations: Because the number of T cells per sample was unknown, the richness differences could reflect varying T-cell content rather than repertoire biology. Random forest classifiers that combined richness and V gene abundances separated cases from controls with an estimated AUC of around 0.84. TRBV6-7 relative abundance was lower in cases than in controls (around 0.11% versus 0.15%; Bonferroni P = 0.0008). The cross-sectional design could not show whether the associations came before the infection or were a result of it, and neither effector/memory subsets nor HPV-specific T cells were isolated. CIN3+ cases had significantly higher TCR repertoire richness than controls across sequencing depths, but evenness did not differ between the groups.

Sequenced input: blood buffy coat. This TCR was sampled from a woman between 18 and 70 years old with a cervical HPV16 infection that either progressed to CIN3+ or cleared (not recorded which). The chain is made from TRBV2 and TRBJ2-3; the central 9 bases match TRBD1. The CDR3 region reads CASTLGTGSPDTQYF. CDR3 bases read: TGTGCCAGCACCCTAGGGACAGGGAGCCCAGATACG. The reference TRBV2 and TRBJ2-3 proteins fill in what lies around the CDR3, so the full variable domain reads EPEVTQTPSHQVTQMGQEVILRCVPISNHLYFYWYRQILGQKVEFLVSFYNNEISEKSEIFDDQFSVERPDGSNFTLKIRSTKLEDSAMYFCASTLGTGSPDTQYFGPGTRLTVL.